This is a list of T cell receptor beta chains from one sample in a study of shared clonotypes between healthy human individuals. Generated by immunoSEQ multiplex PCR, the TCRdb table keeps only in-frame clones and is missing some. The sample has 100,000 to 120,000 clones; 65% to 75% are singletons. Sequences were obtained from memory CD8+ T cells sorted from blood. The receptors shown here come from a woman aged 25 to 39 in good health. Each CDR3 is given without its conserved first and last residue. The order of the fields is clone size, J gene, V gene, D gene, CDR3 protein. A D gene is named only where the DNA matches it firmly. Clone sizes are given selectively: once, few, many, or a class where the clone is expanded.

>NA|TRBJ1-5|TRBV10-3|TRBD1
AISDPGTGGPMGNQPQH
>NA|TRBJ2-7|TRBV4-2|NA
ASSENRWTIDYEQY
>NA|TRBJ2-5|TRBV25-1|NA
ASSPRAPAEGTQY
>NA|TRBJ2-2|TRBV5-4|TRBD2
ASSLELASTGELF
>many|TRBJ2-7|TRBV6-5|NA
ASSPRGSLSYEQY
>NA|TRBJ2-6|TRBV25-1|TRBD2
ASSVREGPQAGANVLT
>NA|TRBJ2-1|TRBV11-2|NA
ASGTRDNEQF
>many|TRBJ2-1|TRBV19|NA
ASSSGTYDYNEQF
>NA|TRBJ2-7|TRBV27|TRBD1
ASSPRQGRTYEQY
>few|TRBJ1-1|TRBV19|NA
ASSIHGGVNTEAF
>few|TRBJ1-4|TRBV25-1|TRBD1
ASSDKKGAYEKLF
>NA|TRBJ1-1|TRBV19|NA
ASSIAFGWGFTEAF
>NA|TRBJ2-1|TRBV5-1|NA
ASSLDRVAYNEQF
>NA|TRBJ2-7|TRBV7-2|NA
ASSLVVVAPTQY
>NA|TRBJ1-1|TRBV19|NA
ASSHTSGELMNTEAF
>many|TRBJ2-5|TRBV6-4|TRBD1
ASSPGQGSETQY
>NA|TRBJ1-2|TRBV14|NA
ASSQVGVYGYT
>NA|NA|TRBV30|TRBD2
AWSPLAVTYEQY
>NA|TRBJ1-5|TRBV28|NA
ASSSLHGSNQPQH
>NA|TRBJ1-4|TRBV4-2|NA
ASSFTTGATNEKLF
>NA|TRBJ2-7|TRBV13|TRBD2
ASSLSSGRDYEQY
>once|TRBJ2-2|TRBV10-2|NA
ASTTRAGELF
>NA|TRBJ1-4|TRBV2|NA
ASKGLTNEKLF
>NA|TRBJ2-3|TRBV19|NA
ASSIDRQSTSTDTQY
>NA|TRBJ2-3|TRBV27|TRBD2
ASLVPREGLGQSTDTQY
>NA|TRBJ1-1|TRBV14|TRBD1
ASSPGTGGQTEAF
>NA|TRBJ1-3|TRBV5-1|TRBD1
ASSLGDRDGNTIY
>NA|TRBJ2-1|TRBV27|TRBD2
ASGGDGTYNEQF
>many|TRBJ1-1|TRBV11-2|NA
ASSFVLGEGISEAF
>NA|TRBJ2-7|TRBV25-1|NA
ASSLFHEQY
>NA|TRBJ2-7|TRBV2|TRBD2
ASSGSRAGVFSYEQY
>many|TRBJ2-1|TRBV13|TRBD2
ASSSSGGGYNEQF
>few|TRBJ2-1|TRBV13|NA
ASSDSQGFYNEQF
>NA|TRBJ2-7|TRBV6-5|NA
ASSLEGDTTYEQY
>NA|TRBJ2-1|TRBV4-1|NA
ASSLLAHEQF
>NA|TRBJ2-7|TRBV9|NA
ASSVSGTGYEQY
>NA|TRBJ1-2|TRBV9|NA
ASSVEPGSHYGYT
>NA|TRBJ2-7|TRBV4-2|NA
ASSQGTTISYEQY
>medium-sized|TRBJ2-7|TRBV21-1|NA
ASSKGLAAYEQY
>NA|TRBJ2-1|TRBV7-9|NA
ASSNLGPNGGNEQF
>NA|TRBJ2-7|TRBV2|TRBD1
ASRPRQGGSYEQY
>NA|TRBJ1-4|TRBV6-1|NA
ASSEWRLYATNEKLF
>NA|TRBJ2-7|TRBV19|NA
ASIGTDSYEQY
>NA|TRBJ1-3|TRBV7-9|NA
ASSVSERISGNTIY
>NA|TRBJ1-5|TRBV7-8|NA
ASSSAQYSNQPQH
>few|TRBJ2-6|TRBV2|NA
ASSERAGANVLT
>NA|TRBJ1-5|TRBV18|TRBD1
ASSLGQINQPQH
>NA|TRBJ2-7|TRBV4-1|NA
ASSQVRGPQVNEQY
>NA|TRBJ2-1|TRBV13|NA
ASSLGGRADSSYNEQF
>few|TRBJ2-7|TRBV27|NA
ASSPSLGGQY
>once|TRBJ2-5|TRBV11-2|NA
ASSLDFQPGETQY